Below, 25 T cell receptor beta chains from the same sample are listed, as sequenced in a study of cytomegalovirus exposure and HLA in healthy donors. Repertoires were generated with immunoSEQ multiplex PCR, while TCRdb's copy carries only in-frame clones and drops some. The table has 200,000 or so clones, approximately 80% seen once; the top ten hold around 15%. Material for sequencing was PBMCs. These TCRs come from a woman under 40 in good health and CMV-seropositive.

The chain links TRBV6-6 to TRBJ2-2; 11 nucleotides align to TRBD2. The germline CDR1 and CDR2 sequences are MNHNY and SVGAGI (reference sequence). This CDR3 has 14 residues. V lost 7 bases to trimming and J lost 6 bases; unmatched junction nucleotides: 4. This CDR3 is CASILAGGAGELFF. The CDR3 DNA reads as TGTGCCAGCATATTAGCGGGAGGGGCCGGGGAGCTGTTTTTT.

The chain has TRBV9 and TRBJ1-2; 9 bases are shared with TRBD1. Looked up from germline, CDR1 is SGDLS and CDR2 is YYNGEE. The CDR3 covers 14 residues. Trimming took 4 bases from V and 7 from J; bases not matched to a gene: 8. CDR3 amino acids: CASSPTDRGVGYTF. The CDR3 nucleotides read TGTGCCAGCAGCCCCACGGACAGGGGTGTTGGCTACACCTTC.

CDR3 sequence reads: CASIRDSYNEQFF. The CDR3 DNA reads TGTGCCAGCATTCGGGACAGTTACAATGAGCAGTTCTTC. The chain couples TRBV2 to TRBJ2-1; 7 bases line up with TRBD1. The CDR3 runs to 13 residues. The germline V gene has CDR1 SNHLY and CDR2 FYNNEI. V dropped 7 bases and J dropped 4; count of bases not matched to a gene: 4.

This chain uses TRBV18 with TRBJ2-7; TRBD2 aligns across 7 bases. Germline CDR1 is KGHSH and CDR2 is LQKENI. Losses at the gene ends were 3 bases for V and 0 bases for J; bases not matched to a gene: 5. The CDR3 has 15 residues. CDR3 in DNA: TGTGCCAGCTCACCTAAGTGGACTAGCTCCTACGAGCAGTACTTC. Translation gives CASSPKWTSSYEQYF. Complete variable domain (other parts from reference TRBV18 and TRBJ2-7): NAGVMQNPRHLVRRRGQEARLRCSPMKGHSHVYWYRQLPEEGLKFMVYLQKENIIDESGMPKERFSAEFPKEGPSILRIQQVVRGDSAAYFCASSPKWTSSYEQYFGPGTRLTVT.

V and J are TRBV28 and TRBJ2-7; 9 bases are shared with TRBD2. Germline V gene lookup returns CDR1 MDHEN and CDR2 SYDVKM. The V segment lost 5 bases and the J segment 3 bases; nucleotides outside the gene matches: 8. CDR3 length: 15 amino acids. CDR3 nucleotide sequence: TGTGCCAGCAGTAAACCTTCTAGCGGGATCTACGAGCAGTACTTC. Translating it yields CASSKPSSGIYEQYF. The complete variable domain, with remaining parts taken from reference TRBV28 and TRBJ2-7, reads DVKVTQSSRYLVKRTGEKVFLECVQDMDHENMFWYRQDPGLGLRLIYFSYDVKMKEKGDIPEGYSVSREKKERFSLILESASTNQTSMYLCASSKPSSGIYEQYFGPGTRLTVT.

V usage is TRBV10-2 and J usage is TRBJ1-1; TRBD1 agrees at 8 bases. V lost 6 bases to trimming and J lost 0 bases; unmatched junction nucleotides: 6. The CDR3 is 15 amino acids. Germline lookup yields CDR1 WSHSY and CDR2 SAAADI. The CDR3 sequence is CASRQTGDLNTEAFF. In nucleotides, the CDR3 is TGCGCCAGCAGGCAGACAGGGGATTTGAACACTGAAGCTTTCTTT.

The CDR3 region has the DNA TGCAGCGTTGGGGGGACAAGTGCTGAAGCTTTCTTT. Protein product: CSVGGTSAEAFF. The chain recombines TRBV29-1 with TRBJ1-1; D may be TRBD1 (6 bases). Germline V gene data show CDR1 as SQVTM and CDR2 as ANQGSEA. The V end lost 4 bases, the J end lost 6 bases, and 12 bases lay between the germline ends. The CDR3 loop spans 12 amino acids.

The V gene is TRBV4-2, the J gene TRBJ2-7, with a weak D call TRBD1 (7 bases). Trimming shortened V by 3 bases and J by 3 bases, and 15 bases separated the two germline ends. The V gene's germline CDR1 is LGHNA and CDR2 YNFKEQ. CDR3 length: 15 amino acids. Here the CDR3 reads CASSQNRGTVYEQYF. CDR3 bases: TGTGCCAGCAGCCAGAATCGGGGGACAGTCTACGAGCAGTACTTC.

The V call is TRBV6-5, the J call TRBJ2-1, with a possible D match to TRBD2 (7 bases). Germline assignment: CDR1 MNHEY and CDR2 SVGAGI. With 8 bases removed from V and 6 bases from J, the gap between germline ends came to 17 bases. The CDR3 loop spans 14 amino acids. CDR3 sequence: CASFGLGGGNEQFF. In DNA, the CDR3 is TGTGCCAGCTTCGGACTGGGAGGGGGCAATGAGCAGTTCTTC.

The genes are TRBV10-2 and TRBJ2-7; no clear D gene. The germline V gene encodes CDR1 WSHSY and CDR2 SAAADI. This CDR3 is 13 amino acids long. V dropped 7 bases and J dropped 6 bases, with 16 bases sitting between them. In DNA, the CDR3 is TGCGCCAGCACCGAGGCCTCGGGTGGCGAGCAGTACTTC. It codes for CASTEASGGEQYF.

The table lists this clone with a count of one. This chain links TRBV5-1 with TRBJ2-7, with 7 nucleotides matching TRBD2. V gave up 3 bases and J gave up 3 bases; unmatched junction bases: 3. This CDR3 is 13 amino acids long. CDR1 is SGHRS, CDR2 YFSETQ, per germline. In nucleotides, the CDR3 is TGCGCCAGCAGCTACGGGGGGAGCTACGAGCAGTACTTC. Translating it yields CASSYGGSYEQYF. The full variable domain, in which reference TRBV5-1 and TRBJ2-7 provide the parts outside the CDR3, is KAGVTQTPRYLIKTRGQQVTLSCSPISGHRSVSWYQQTPGQGLQFLFEYFSETQRNKGNFPGRFSGRQFSNSRSEMNVSTLELGDSALYLCASSYGGSYEQYFGPGTRLTVT.

This chain joins TRBV2 and TRBJ2-5, with TRBD1 matching over 7 bases. The CDR3 runs to 14 residues. V shed 2 bases, J shed 5 bases, and the junction held 5 bases outside the gene matches. Germline V CDR1 and CDR2: SNHLY, FYNNEI. The CDR3 nucleotides read TGTGCCAGCAGTGAAAGTGGGACAGTGGAGACCCAGTACTTC. Its translation is CASSESGTVETQYF.

The rearrangement links TRBV6-5 to TRBJ2-7; 7 bases agree with TRBD2. CDR3 size: 15 residues. The germline CDR1 and CDR2 sequences are MNHEY and SVGAGI. V lost 3 bases to trimming and J lost 0 bases; unmatched junction nucleotides: 5. As DNA, the CDR3 is TGTGCCAGCAGTTATGGGCGGACTAGCTCCTACGAGCAGTACTTC. Residues: CASSYGRTSSYEQYF.

The sample holds a few counts of this clone. The chain employs TRBV6-1 and TRBJ1-5, with unresolved D. CDR1 is MNHNS, CDR2 SASEGT, per germline. This CDR3 spans 13 amino acids. Trimming shortened V by 2 bases and J by 7 bases, and 9 bases separated the two germline ends. This CDR3 reads CASSESSRQPQHF. In nucleotides, the CDR3 is TGTGCCAGCAGTGAATCCAGCAGGCAGCCCCAGCATTTT.

The chain uses TRBV10-2 and TRBJ1-1, with D unresolved. Per germline, CDR1 WSHSY and CDR2 SAAADI. V lost 4 bases and J lost 1, with 10 bases in between. The CDR3 is 14 residues long. The CDR3 region is CASSVMAGNTEAFF. For the CDR3, the DNA is TGCGCCAGCAGTGTCATGGCGGGGAACACTGAAGCTTTCTTT.

J is TRBJ1-5 and V is TRBV2; TRBD1 matches at 7 bases. Looked up from germline, CDR1 is SNHLY and CDR2 is FYNNEI. V trimming: 5 bases; J trimming: 7 bases; junction bases outside the gene matches: 11. This CDR3 spans 15 amino acids. CDR3 sequence: CASSHPGGGEQPQHF. DNA for the CDR3: TGTGCCAGCAGTCACCCAGGGGGAGGCGAACAGCCCCAGCATTTT.

The J gene is TRBJ1-1, the V gene TRBV29-1; 7 nucleotides match TRBD1. Germline lookup yields CDR1 SQVTM and CDR2 ANQGSEA. Unmatched junction bases numbered 13, after V lost 4 bases and J lost 5 bases. There are 15 residues in the CDR3. The CDR3 nucleotides are TGCAGCGTTGTCGGGCAGGGGGTTACTAGGACTGAAGCTTTCTTT. It translates to CSVVGQGVTRTEAFF.

The J gene is TRBJ1-4, the V gene TRBV6-5; D remains unclear. Per germline, CDR1 MNHEY and CDR2 SVGAGI. CDR3 length: 14 residues. V dropped 6 bases and J dropped 8 bases, with 16 bases sitting between them. CDR3 nucleotides: TGTGCCAGCAGCTCGGCCCCGCCGGGGGAAAAACTGTTTTTT. Its translation is CASSSAPPGEKLFF.

This clone was detected only a few times. The CDR3 is CASSQAMNTGELFF. The CDR3 coding sequence is TGTGCCAGCAGCCAAGCAATGAACACCGGGGAGCTGTTTTTT. The chain combines TRBV4-2 with TRBJ2-2, with unresolved D. The CDR3 is 14 residues long. V was pared by 1 base and J by 1 base, with 4 bases between. The germline V gene has CDR1 LGHNA and CDR2 YNFKEQ.

The genes are TRBV27 and TRBJ2-3, with 9 bases identical to TRBD1. CDR1 is MNHEY, CDR2 SMNVEV, per germline (reference sequence). After removal of 5 bases from V and 3 bases from J, the junction contained 9 bases not matched to a gene. The length of the CDR3 is 16 residues. The DNA for the CDR3 is TGTGCCAGCAGTCATATTTCGGGACAGGGAACAGATACGCAGTATTTT. It yields the protein CASSHISGQGTDTQYF.

The chain uses TRBV7-6 and TRBJ2-1; TRBD2 might be the D (5 bases). CDR3 length equals 11 residues. V was clipped by 4 bases and J by 10 bases, with 8 bases between them. Germline CDR1 is SGHVS and CDR2 is FNYEAQ. CDR3 in amino acids: CASSSGGEQFF. The DNA for the CDR3 is TGTGCCAGCAGCTCGGGCGGGGAGCAGTTCTTC.

The rearrangement uses TRBV6-5 and TRBJ2-2; D is uncertain. The CDR3 contains 13 residues. Trimming cost V 6 bases and J 1 base, with 6 bases left between them. CDR1 and CDR2 (germline): MNHEY, SVGAGI. Here the CDR3 reads CASSRQNTGELFF. The DNA for the CDR3 is TGTGCCAGCAGCCGACAGAACACCGGGGAGCTGTTTTTT.

V gene TRBV2 combines with J gene TRBJ2-3; the D is unclear. CDR1 and CDR2 from the germline V gene are SNHLY and FYNNEI. This CDR3 has 12 amino acids. With 8 bases removed from V and 7 bases from J, the gap between germline ends came to 13 bases. This CDR3 reads CASSSRLNTQYF. The CDR3 DNA reads TGTGCCAGCTCCTCGCGCTTAAATACGCAGTATTTT.

The chain recombines TRBV5-1 with TRBJ2-5, with TRBD1 matching over 9 bases. Germline V gene lookup returns CDR1 SGHRS and CDR2 YFSETQ. Trimming took 4 bases from V and 5 from J; bases not matched to a gene: 6. This CDR3 spans 14 amino acids. The CDR3 nucleotides are TGCGCCAGCAGCCAGGACAGGGGAACGGAGACCCAGTACTTC. It specifies CASSQDRGTETQYF.

CDR3 nucleotide sequence: TGTGCCATCAGCCAGGGGGCTAGTGAACCCCAGCATTTT. Protein sequence: CAISQGASEPQHF. The J gene is TRBJ1-5, the V gene TRBV10-3, with TRBD1 matching 8 bases. This CDR3 region has 13 residues. Germline V gene data show CDR1 as ENHRY and CDR2 as SYGVKD. Trimming cost V 6 bases and J 10 bases; bases outside gene matches: 8.